One sample yielded the 32 T cell receptor beta chains listed below, sequenced in a study of blood T cells in healthy people across ages. The authors ran a second PCR of roughly 7 to 11 cycles using a sample-barcoded 5' primer and a J-beta primer mix. From the 5' RACE reads, TCRdb called clonotypes with MiXCR, one entry per CDR3 protein. The repertoire holds 1 million to 1.2 million distinct CDR3 sequences, 30% to 40% seen once, with around 14% in the top ten. Sample: blood. The receptors derive from a man in his late teens or twenties in good health.

This clonotype was picked up many times. The chain is built from TRBV4-2 and TRBJ2-3; 9 bases map to TRBD1. This CDR3 region has 14 residues. Losses at the gene ends were 6 bases for V and 2 bases for J; bases not matched to a gene: 3. Germline V gene sequence: CDR1 LGHNA, CDR2 YNFKEQ. The chain's CDR3 is CASRQGAYTDTQYF. CDR3 bases: TGTGCCAGCAGACAGGGGGCCTACACAGATACGCAGTATTTT.

The rearrangement uses TRBV6-2 or TRBV6-3 and TRBJ1-1; D is possibly TRBD1 (5 bases). Looked up from germline, CDR1 is MNHEY and CDR2 is SVGEGT. The length of the CDR3 is 13 residues. V lost 6 bases and J lost 5, with 13 bases in between. The CDR3 sequence is CASRRGAGTEAFF. CDR3 DNA: TGTGCCAGCAGGAGGGGCGCGGGGACTGAAGCTTTCTTT.

The rearrangement links TRBV7-2 to TRBJ1-1; D is possibly TRBD1 (6 bases). V was shortened by 6 bases and J by 2 bases, with 22 bases between the two germline ends. Germline V CDR1 and CDR2: SGHTA, FQGNSA. CDR3 size: 17 residues. The chain's CDR3 is CASSRKFSRGSNTEAFF. The CDR3 nucleotides read TGTGCCAGCAGTCGAAAATTCTCCAGGGGAAGTAACACTGAAGCTTTCTTT. Variable domain in full (rest from reference TRBV7-2 and TRBJ1-1): GAGVSQSPSNKVTEKGKDVELRCDPISGHTALYWYRQSLGQGLEFLIYFQGNSAPDKSGLPSDRFSAERTGGSVSTLTIQRTQQEDSAVYLCASSRKFSRGSNTEAFFGQGTRLTVV.

At least ten counts were recorded for this clonotype. The chain employs TRBV10-3 and TRBJ2-3; 7 nucleotides agree with TRBD1. The J segment lost 0 bases and the V segment lost 4 bases, leaving 7 bases of the junction unmatched. Per germline, CDR1 ENHRY and CDR2 SYGVKD. CDR3 length equals 16 residues. The CDR3 coding sequence is TGTGCCATCAGTGCACCGGGACAGTCTAGCACAGATACGCAGTATTTT. It translates to CAISAPGQSSTDTQYF.

The V and J genes are TRBV21-1 and TRBJ1-1; the table's D call, TRBD1, has no DNA check behind it. TRBV21-1 is given as a pseudogene. The CDR3 length is 15 residues. CDR3 sequence (DNA): TGTGCCAGCACCCTGGCCCCAGTGAGTTGGACTGAAGCTTTCTTT. Its protein product is CASTLAPVSWTEAFF.

The chain recombines TRBV5-1 with TRBJ2-5; the D gene could be TRBD1 or TRBD2 (6 bases each). V was cut by 2 bases and J by 11 bases, with 22 bases left in between. This CDR3 has 15 residues. Germline CDR1 is SGHRS and CDR2 is YFSETQ. The CDR3 spells CASSFLQGRNNEQYF. DNA for the CDR3: TGCGCCAGCAGCTTTCTGCAGGGGAGGAACAATGAGCAGTACTTC.

The sample holds a few counts of this clonotype. The V gene is TRBV19, the J gene TRBJ2-5, with D tentatively TRBD1 (6 bases). The DNA end is a closer match to TRBJ2-7, so the J assignment may be wrong. Germline V CDR1 and CDR2: LNHDA, SQIVND (reference sequence). The CDR3 runs 14 residues. CDR3 sequence: CASTVGRGPYEQYF. CDR3 coding DNA: TGTGCCAGTACCGTGGGCAGGGGACCCTACGAGCAGTACTTC.

This clonotype came up many times. The chain couples TRBV12-3 or TRBV12-4 to TRBJ2-3; 12 bases are shared with TRBD2. Unmatched junction bases numbered 16, after V lost 4 bases and J lost 5 bases. This CDR3 has 19 residues. The CDR3 loop reads CASSSLAGLAGRSLDTQYF. For the CDR3, the DNA is TGTGCCAGCAGTTCCCTCGCTGGACTAGCGGGGAGAAGCTTAGATACGCAGTATTTT.

This clonotype has more than one count but fewer than ten. The chain couples TRBV20-1 to TRBJ1-1; weak D call: TRBD1 (5 bases). Germline V gene sequence: CDR1 DFQATT, CDR2 SNEGSKA (reference sequence). The CDR3 has 14 amino acids. Trimming cost V 6 bases and J 4 bases, with 18 bases left between them. CDR3 amino acids: CSAQTPQGGTEAFF. The CDR3 DNA reads as TGCAGTGCACAAACTCCCCAGGGCGGCACTGAAGCTTTCTTT.

V is TRBV9 and J is TRBJ1-2; D not resolved. Per the germline V gene, CDR1 is SGDLS and CDR2 is YYNGEE. The length of the CDR3 is 15 residues. The V gene lost 0 bases and the J gene lost 3 bases, with 12 bases spanning the gap. Written as DNA, the CDR3 is TGTGCCAGCAGCGTAGGTCAGAGGAGCTACTATGGCTACACCTTC. This sequence encodes CASSVGQRSYYGYTF.

The chain has TRBV2 and TRBJ2-5, with D perhaps matching TRBD1 (5 bases). The CDR3 contains 11 residues. Trimming cost V 4 bases and J 9 bases, with 9 bases left between them. Germline CDR1 reads SNHLY; CDR2 reads FYNNEI. CDR3 protein: CASSAPRAQYF. The CDR3 DNA sequence: TGTGCCAGCAGTGCCCCCAGGGCCCAGTACTTC.

This chain uses TRBV2 with TRBJ2-2; D might be TRBD2 (6 bases). Germline lookup yields CDR1 SNHLY and CDR2 FYNNEI. This CDR3 is built from 15 residues. The V gene lost 5 bases and the J gene lost 5 bases, with 15 bases spanning the gap. The CDR3 DNA follows: TGTGCCAGCAGTTTGGAGGGGATCCGGACCGGGGAGCTGTTTTTT. It translates to CASSLEGIRTGELFF.

The chain recombines TRBV12-5 with TRBJ2-1, with a weak D call TRBD1 (6 bases). This CDR3 has 16 residues. CDR1 is LGHNT and CDR2 is FRNRAP in the germline V gene. The V end lost 7 bases, the J end lost 13 bases, and 29 bases lay between the germline ends. The CDR3 reads CASAPSKLGRGETQFF. As DNA, the CDR3 is TGTGCTAGTGCCCCTTCTAAGCTGGGCAGGGGTGAGACCCAGTTCTTC.

The chain carries TRBV4-2 and TRBJ1-4; no reliable D call. V was clipped by 0 bases and J by 3 bases, with 8 bases between them. This CDR3 spans 15 amino acids. CDR1 and CDR2 (germline): LGHNA, YNFKEQ. CDR3 protein: CASSQDGRPNEKLFF. The CDR3 DNA reads as TGTGCCAGCAGCCAAGATGGAAGGCCTAATGAAAAACTGTTTTTT.

This clonotype was picked up one time. J is TRBJ2-4 and V is TRBV6-2 or TRBV6-3; 8 bases map to TRBD1. The last part of the DNA fits TRBJ2-7 better; the J call may be wrong. The CDR3 sequence is 17 residues long. Per germline, CDR1 MNHEY and CDR2 SVGEGT. In DNA, the CDR3 is TGTGCCAGCAGTTACGCCTCTCCGGGACAGGCGCTTTACGAGCAGTACTTC. Translating gives CASSYASPGQALYEQYF.

A few counts support this clonotype. CDR3 DNA sequence: TGTGCCAGCAGTTTATTCCCAGGGGACGAGCAGTACTTC. Its translation is CASSLFPGDEQYF. This sequence joins TRBV27 and TRBJ2-7, with D possibly TRBD1 on 6 matching bases. V dropped 1 base and J dropped 5 bases, with 9 bases sitting between them. The CDR3 has 13 amino acids. Germline CDR1 is MNHEY and CDR2 is SMNVEV (reference sequence).

The rearrangement joins TRBV7-2 to TRBJ2-1; perhaps TRBD2 as D (7 bases). From germline, CDR1 is SGHTA and CDR2 FQGNSA. Trimming removed 3 bases from V and 9 bases from J, with 12 bases in between. This CDR3 comprises 13 residues. CDR3 sequence (DNA): TGTGCCAGCAGCTTCCTACGGGGGGCTGAGCAGTTCTTC. This translates into CASSFLRGAEQFF.

The count of this clonotype is one. The rearrangement links TRBV2 to TRBJ1-6; perhaps TRBD1 as D (6 bases). The CDR3 has 15 amino acids. The V end lost 5 bases, the J end lost 5 bases, and 13 bases lay between the germline ends. CDR1 and CDR2 from the germline V gene are SNHLY and FYNNEI. The CDR3 spells CASSSSRGNNSPLHF. The CDR3 nucleotides are TGTGCCAGCAGTAGCTCCAGGGGAAATAATTCACCCCTCCACTTT.

This sequence joins TRBV20-1 and TRBJ1-1, with 8 bases fitting TRBD1. CDR1 is DFQATT, CDR2 SNEGSKA, per germline (reference sequence). This CDR3 comprises 13 residues. V lost 6 bases, J lost 4 bases, and 7 bases stayed unmatched. For the CDR3, the DNA is TGCAGTGCCAGACAGGGGTCCACCACTGAAGCTTTCTTT. This codes for CSARQGSTTEAFF.

This chain links TRBV10-3 with TRBJ2-3; a weak D match, TRBD2 (7 bases). The length of the CDR3 is 17 residues. The ends were cut back, 4 bases at V and 2 bases at J, with 19 bases in the middle. The germline gives CDR1 ENHRY, CDR2 SYGVKD. The CDR3 loop reads CAISGVGAGAVTDTQYF. DNA for the CDR3: TGTGCCATCAGTGGGGTGGGGGCGGGGGCCGTCACAGATACGCAGTATTTT.

V is TRBV12-1 and J is TRBJ1-4; the D segment call TRBD1 is taken from the table without a DNA check. TRBV12-1 is tagged as a pseudogene. The CDR3 extends over 16 amino acids. In DNA, the CDR3 is TGTGCCAGCAGCTTTGCCGGGACAGGGCGAAGAGAAAAACTGTTTTTT. Amino acids: CASSFAGTGRREKLFF.

This chain connects TRBV7-2 to TRBJ1-4; a possible D gene is TRBD1 (6 bases). Germline assignment: CDR1 SGHTA and CDR2 FQGNSA. CDR3 length: 13 amino acids. V was clipped by 2 bases and J by 8 bases, with 9 bases between them. This chain's CDR3 is CASSLTGREKLFF. The DNA of the CDR3 is TGTGCCAGCAGCTTAACAGGGCGGGAAAAACTGTTTTTT.

V usage is TRBV28 and J usage is TRBJ1-5; D is possibly TRBD1 (5 bases). The CDR3 sequence is 13 residues long. V was cut by 4 bases and J by 7 bases, with 11 bases left in between. Germline V CDR1 and CDR2: MDHEN, SYDVKM. CDR3 DNA: TGTGCCAGCAGTTCGGGGGTAGAACAGCCCCAGCATTTT. Translated: CASSSGVEQPQHF.

This clonotype was picked up a small number of times. The chain is built from TRBV12-3 or TRBV12-4 and TRBJ2-3, with D unclear. Trimming removed 6 bases at V and 1 base at J, with 23 bases between. This CDR3 contains 18 residues. The CDR3 sequence is CASSSQKPTGLRTDTQYF. In DNA form, the CDR3 reads TGTGCCAGCAGCTCACAAAAACCGACCGGGTTACGCACAGATACGCAGTATTTT.

J is TRBJ2-7 and V is TRBV7-3; 10 bases are shared with TRBD1. This CDR3 comprises 14 residues. Per the germline V gene, CDR1 is SGHTA and CDR2 is FQGTGA. The ends lost 1 base at V and 4 bases at J; junction bases unmatched: 1. The CDR3 reads CASSLMGQGYEQYF. The CDR3 nucleotides read TGTGCCAGCAGCTTAATGGGACAGGGGTACGAGCAGTACTTC.

In its sample, this clonotype was seen a few times. V and J are TRBV28 and TRBJ1-2; no definite D call. Germline V CDR1 and CDR2: MDHEN, SYDVKM. The length of the CDR3 is 15 residues. Trimming removed 7 bases at V and 4 bases at J, with 19 bases between. CDR3 sequence (DNA): TGTGCCAGCAACCCGGACGATCCTTCATCCTATGGCTACACCTTC. Its protein product is CASNPDDPSSYGYTF.

The chain joins TRBV20-1 to TRBJ1-6; perhaps TRBD1 as D (5 bases). Looked up from germline, CDR1 is DFQATT and CDR2 is SNEGSKA (reference sequence). CDR3 length: 18 amino acids. The ends were cut back, 4 bases at V and 9 bases at J, with 28 bases in the middle. CDR3 nucleotide sequence: TGCAGTGCTATCGACTCCCGGGGCCGAGGGGTAATTAGTTCACCCCTCCACTTT. This sequence encodes CSAIDSRGRGVISSPLHF.

A remark on this clonotype: Its ends do not fully match the called genes, so a read error is possible. The CDR3 reads CTSSRARIGGAVDTQYF. The CDR3 bases are TGTACCAGCAGCAGGGCCAGAATCGGCGGTGCTGTGGATACGCAGTATTTT. The chain uses TRBV7-9 and TRBJ2-3; a possible D gene is TRBD1 (5 bases). The germline V gene has CDR1 SEHNR and CDR2 FQNEAQ (reference sequence). The CDR3 sequence is 17 residues long.

The V and J genes are TRBV12-3 or TRBV12-4 and TRBJ1-2; a weak D match, TRBD1 (5 bases). Trimming shortened V by 4 bases and J by 10 bases, and 13 bases separated the two germline ends. CDR3 size: 12 residues. The CDR3 loop reads CASSSLGAPYTF. The CDR3 nucleotides read TGTGCCAGCAGTTCCCTCGGGGCACCCTACACCTTC.

This clonotype was detected only a few times. This sequence joins TRBV7-8 and TRBJ2-7; weak D call: TRBD2 (6 bases). The CDR3 is 15 residues long. Trimming left V 1 base short and J 2 bases short, with 12 bases between. CDR1 and CDR2 (germline): SGHVS, FQNEAQ. CDR3 sequence: CASSLGGTRTYEQYF. CDR3 DNA: TGTGCCAGCAGCTTAGGGGGGACTCGCACCTACGAGCAGTACTTC.

The CDR3 DNA follows: TGTGCCAGCAGCCCTTACGGGGAAAACACGCAGTATTTT. Translating gives CASSPYGENTQYF. J is TRBJ2-3 and V is TRBV14; a weak D match, TRBD2 (5 bases). Per germline, CDR1 SGHDN and CDR2 FVKESK. This CDR3 region has 13 residues. The V end was cut by 4 bases, the J end by 9 bases, with 14 bases between.

This clonotype has just a few counts. This chain joins TRBV3-1 and TRBJ2-1, with 10 bases lining up with TRBD2. Germline lookup yields CDR1 LGHDT and CDR2 YNNKEL (reference sequence). The CDR3 contains 16 residues. J gave up 5 bases and V 4 bases, and 8 bases lay outside the gene matches. This CDR3 reads CASSLDLAGGNNEQFF. The CDR3 DNA reads as TGTGCCAGCAGCCTCGACTTAGCGGGGGGTAACAATGAGCAGTTCTTC.